The T cell receptor (beta chain) under discussion was sequenced for a study of naive and memory T cell subsets. This clonotype was counted between two and nine times. Four PCR rounds used nested alpha and beta constant region primers plus the SP2 primer. Alpha and beta constant region primers primed reverse transcription for blood and skin samples. MiXCR was run by TCRdb on the 5' RACE reads, yielding one entry per CDR3 protein. The data contain about 62,000 distinct CDR3 sequences, 8% of them singletons. The library had UMIs added by 3' ligation of an oligonucleotide to TCR cDNA. Whole-blood samples were 2 to 3 ml of peripheral blood from healthy adult volunteers. Reverse transcription used DNase-treated unsorted total RNA, aiming for roughly 1 to 1000 ng. The germline V gene has CDR1 MNHNS and CDR2 SASEGT. CDR3 length: 17 amino acids. The ends lost 2 bases at V and 1 base at J; junction bases unmatched: 9.

The V and J genes are TRBV6-1 and TRBJ1-2; 8 bases map to TRBD1. This clonotype was obtained from a female donor in good health. The CDR3 here is CASSERGQGRFNYGYTF. The CDR3 bases are TGTGCCAGCAGTGAAAGAGGACAGGGCAGATTTAACTATGGCTACACCTTC.